This TCR beta chain was sequenced for a study of PD-1 and CTLA-4 blockade in melanoma. Germline CDR1 and CDR2: GTSNPN and SVGIG (reference sequence). V lost 3 bases to trimming and J lost 3 bases, with 15 bases between them. This CDR3 region has 16 residues. The method was immunoSEQ multiplex PCR; TCRdb's version includes in-frame clones alone and lacks a portion of them. The repertoire holds 31,000 or so clones, with about 87% as singletons. The sample here was CD8+ T cells from peripheral blood, taken from a patient given anti-PD-1 treatment. This receptor was identified in a human donor with melanoma. The genes are TRBV30 and TRBJ2-6; tentative D call: TRBD2 (6 bases). The CDR3: CAWSATGGGGANVLTF. DNA of the CDR3: TGTGCCTGGAGCGCGACTGGGGGAGGTGGGGCCAACGTCCTGACTTTC.